The 5 T cell receptor beta chains below come from one sample, sequenced in a study of human T cells and chemical hapten exposure. Time point meaning: patch test 2, 6 weeks after DPC sensitization. The sample's treatment: therapeutic diphenylcyclopropenone sensitization with weekly scalp DPC. Via MiXCR, TCRdb re-called the RACE reads, giving one row per CDR3 protein. The sample records more than 60,000 distinct CDR3 sequences, around a tenth being singletons. The sample consisted of whole blood, taken in connection with sensitization to the hapten diphenylcyclopropenone (DPC). These receptor sequences come from a woman aged 45-60 years with alopecia areata. Some clones in this sample may be carry-over from other donors' samples.

This clonotype was found many times. The chain recombines TRBV20-1 with TRBJ2-1; TRBD2 matches 9 bases. V lost 3 bases, J lost 0 bases, and 9 bases stayed unmatched. CDR1 and CDR2 from the germline V gene are DFQATT and SNEGSKA (reference sequence). The CDR3 loop spans 17 amino acids. The CDR3 DNA reads as TGCAGTGCTAGGACTAGCGGCTATCCGGGCTCCTACAATGAGCAGTTCTTC. Its protein is CSARTSGYPGSYNEQFF.

This clonotype showed up many times. CDR3 residues: CASSLVTDYNSPLHF. The CDR3 nucleotides are TGTGCCAGCAGCTTGGTGACGGATTATAATTCACCCCTCCACTTT. The rearrangement uses TRBV5-5 and TRBJ1-6; D not resolved. The CDR3 is made up of 15 amino acids. Germline V gene lookup returns CDR1 SGHKS and CDR2 YYEKEE (reference sequence). V shed 0 bases and J shed 4 bases, with 8 bases lying between them.

This clonotype has a count of ten or more. This rearrangement joins TRBV29-1 to TRBJ2-7; D remains ambiguous. The germline CDR1 and CDR2 sequences are SQVTM and ANQGSEA. Trimming stripped 1 base from V and 0 bases from J, with 7 bases between. The CDR3 has 13 amino acids. The CDR3 coding sequence is TGCAGCGTTGAAGTCGGAAGCTCCTACGAGCAGTACTTC. This codes for CSVEVGSSYEQYF.

This clonotype has at least ten counts. V usage is TRBV9 and J usage is TRBJ2-1; 14 bases are shared with TRBD2. The CDR3 totals 21 residues. Trimming took 4 bases from V and 0 from J; bases not matched to a gene: 15. Per the germline V gene, CDR1 is SGDLS and CDR2 is YYNGEE. CDR3 protein: CASSSTPPGLAGESSYNEQFF. CDR3 bases: TGTGCCAGCAGCTCCACGCCGCCGGGACTAGCGGGAGAGAGCTCCTACAATGAGCAGTTCTTC.

This clonotype appeared a few times. The chain carries TRBV10-3 and TRBJ2-3; D gene unclear. The ends were cut back, 2 bases at V and 4 bases at J, with 10 bases in the middle. Per the germline V gene, CDR1 is ENHRY and CDR2 is SYGVKD. The CDR3 is made up of 14 amino acids. CDR3 region: CAISENRSPDTQYF. Written as DNA, the CDR3 is TGTGCCATCAGTGAGAATAGGAGTCCAGATACGCAGTATTTT.